This T cell receptor (beta chain) appears in the sequencing data of a study of blood T cell repertoires in COVID-19. This CDR3 is 15 amino acids long. The V and J ends lost 3 bases and 5 bases respectively, with 16 bases between them. From germline, CDR1 is LNHDA and CDR2 SQIVND (reference sequence). The method was immunoSEQ multiplex PCR; TCRdb's version includes in-frame clones alone and lacks a portion of them. The sample holds approximately 210,000 clones; around 83% are singletons and the top ten take about 8.9%. The material sequenced was peripheral blood. The rearrangement joins TRBV19 to TRBJ1-2; D unresolved. The receptor's source is a woman in her 50s with acute or convalescent COVID-19. CDR3: CASSIGGKRGYGYTF. In DNA form, the CDR3 reads TGTGCCAGTAGTATCGGCGGCAAGCGGGGATATGGCTACACCTTC.